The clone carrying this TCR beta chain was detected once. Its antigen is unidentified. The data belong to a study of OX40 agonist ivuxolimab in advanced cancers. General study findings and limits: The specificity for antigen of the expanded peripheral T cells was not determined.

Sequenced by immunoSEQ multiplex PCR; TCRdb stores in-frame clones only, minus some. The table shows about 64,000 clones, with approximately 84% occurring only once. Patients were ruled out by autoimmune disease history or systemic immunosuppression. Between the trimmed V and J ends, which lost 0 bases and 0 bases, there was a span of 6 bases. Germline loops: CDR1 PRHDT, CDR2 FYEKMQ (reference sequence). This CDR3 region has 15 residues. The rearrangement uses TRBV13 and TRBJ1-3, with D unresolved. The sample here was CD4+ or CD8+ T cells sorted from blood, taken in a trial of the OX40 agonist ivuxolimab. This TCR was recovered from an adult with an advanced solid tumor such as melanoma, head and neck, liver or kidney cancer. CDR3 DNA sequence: TGTGCCAGCAGCTTAGGGATTCGCTCTGGAAACACCATATATTTT. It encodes CASSLGIRSGNTIYF.